Listed below are T cell receptor beta chains from one sample, sequenced in a study of OX40 agonist ivuxolimab in advanced cancers. The method was immunoSEQ multiplex PCR; TCRdb's version includes in-frame clones alone and lacks a portion of them. The table has roughly 34,000 clones, 80% to 85% seen once. The source was CD4+ or CD8+ T cells sorted from blood, collected in a trial of the OX40 agonist ivuxolimab. The receptors were gathered from an adult with an advanced solid tumor such as melanoma, head and neck, liver or kidney cancer. Each CDR3 is given with its conserved first and last residue. D genes are given only for firm matches. Rows give clone size only sometimes, using once, few, many, or a class for an expanded clone.

V	size	J	D	DNA	CDR3
TRBV5-1	once	TRBJ1-1	NA	TGCGCCAGCAGGCAGGACACGAACACTGAAGCTTTCTTT	CASRQDTNTEAFF
TRBV5-1	NA	TRBJ2-7	TRBD1	TGCGCCAGCAGCTTGGCCACGGGACAGGCCAACTACGAGCAGTACTTC	CASSLATGQANYEQYF
TRBV28	NA	TRBJ1-4	NA	TGTGCCAGCAGCGGGTCAACTAATGAAAAACTGTTTTTT	CASSGSTNEKLFF
TRBV10-1	few	TRBJ1-5	NA	TGCGCCAGGGATCTCGGGTGGCCCCAGCATTTT	CARDLGWPQHF
TRBV5-1	once	TRBJ2-1	TRBD2	TGCGCCAGCAGCTTTAGCGGGAGTTACGATGAGCAGTTCTTC	CASSFSGSYDEQFF
TRBV19	NA	TRBJ2-7	NA	TGTGCCAGTAGTCCCCAGTTCCACGAGCAGTACTTC	CASSPQFHEQYF
TRBV19	NA	TRBJ1-1	NA	TGTGCCAGTAGTCGGACCTCTATGACCACTGAAGCTTTCTTT	CASSRTSMTTEAFF
TRBV7-9	once	TRBJ2-3	TRBD1	TGTGCCAGCCGTTCACCGGGACAGAGCACAGATACGCAGTATTTT	CASRSPGQSTDTQYF
TRBV21-1	NA	TRBJ2-3	NA	TGTGCCAGCAGCAAAGTTAGGGTCATTTTCCAGGGCATAGATACGCAGTATTTT	CASSKVRVIFQGIDTQYF
TRBV6-5	once	TRBJ2-1	TRBD1	TGTGCCAGCAGGGAGACAGGGGGACACAATGAGCAGTTCTTC	CASRETGGHNEQFF
TRBV6-5	NA	TRBJ2-5	NA	TGTGCCAGCAGTTACTCGTTACAGTCGAGGGGAGAGACCCAGTACTTC	CASSYSLQSRGETQYF
TRBV5-1	NA	TRBJ2-2	TRBD2	TGCGCCAGCAGCTCCCCGACTAGCGGGGGGCCTGCGGGGGAGCTGTTTTTT	CASSSPTSGGPAGELFF
TRBV14	NA	TRBJ2-7	TRBD2	TGTGCCAGCAGCCAAGATGCCACTAGCGGGAGAAGATACGAGCAGTACTTC	CASSQDATSGRRYEQYF
TRBV6-6	NA	TRBJ1-2	TRBD1	TGTGCCAGCAGCACAGGGGGCGGCTACACCTTC	CASSTGGGYTF
TRBV29-1	NA	TRBJ2-7	NA	TGCAGCGTTGGGGTTAGGTCGTCGGCAGAGCAGTACTTC	CSVGVRSSAEQYF
TRBV10-1	few	TRBJ2-7	TRBD1	TGCGCCAGCAGCAGGGGGTCATCCGAGCAGTACTTC	CASSRGSSEQYF
TRBV5-4	NA	TRBJ1-5	NA	TGTGCCAGCAGCTTGGAAGCGGGGGGAGGGCCCCAGCATTTT	CASSLEAGGGPQHF